The entry that follows covers one T cell receptor beta chain sequence. Its antigen specificity is not known. Base qualities are not at hand, and no much larger clone is one base apart. A single peripheral blood draw of around 0.11 L on average was collected from each donor into heparinised tubes. A BD FACSAria II and a panel including CD45RO, CCR7, CD25, CD127, CD95 and CD27 were used to sort naive, central memory, regulatory and stem cell-like memory CD4+ T cells. All sorted populations exceeded 95% purity. PBMCs were separated immediately by Lymphoprep density gradient centrifugation and were stained directly, without being cultured. Samples were stained and sorted in pairs, with one healthy donor and one patient per experiment, so that batch effects were minimized. Counted from cysteine to phenylalanine, this CDR3 has 11 amino acids. Of the read, only the CDR3 DNA is kept; its 33 bases are in frame from base 1. The V and J ends are trimmed by 8 bases and 4 bases, leaving 9 bases between them. The germline V gene encodes CDR1 SNHLY and CDR2 FYNNEI.

This record belongs to a study of beta chain features in type 1 diabetes (dated by TCRdb to between 2017 and 2018). In terms of the full investigation: No differences in mean age, gender distribution, total cell number or subset yield were found between patients and healthy donors. Naive and central memory subsets were obtained from all 30 or so donors, but regulatory and stem cell-like memory subsets were isolated from only 8 patients and roughly 8 healthy donors. A total of 85 million to 140 million sorted cells were examined across all samples, and the number of cells per subset was strongly correlated with RNA yield. The study compared TCRB repertoires of sorted circulating CD4+ T cell subsets between recently diagnosed type 1 diabetes patients and matched healthy donors. What the work shows at the level of the full study, not this receptor alone: At VDJ recombination sites, patients with type 1 diabetes made fewer insertions and deleted more nucleotides, a pattern implying thymic rearrangement abnormalities. Because cDNA rather than genomic DNA was sequenced, highly expressing activated cells could have been over-represented, although no difference in activation and CD3 levels was found between groups. The naive, central memory and regulatory TCRB repertoires appeared to resemble one another more closely among patients than among healthy donors. PCR may preferentially amplify shorter templates, but because patient and control samples were amplified and corrected together, any resulting skew would affect both groups equally. In all four CD4+ subsets, TCRB CDR3 length was moderately but significantly shorter in type 1 diabetes patients. Because small numbers of individuals were included in the HLA sub-analyses, any influence of HLA type on TCRB rearrangement was left unresolved.

The entire amount of isolated RNA was reverse transcribed using the High Capacity cDNA Reverse Transcription Kit, so the sequenced TCRB transcripts were expressed ones. Deep immunoSEQ sequencing was performed on naive, central memory and regulatory T cell samples, with an average of roughly 3.3 million total reads per sample. Sorted cells were lysed in RLT buffer, and RNA was extracted using DNase-treated RNeasy Micro or Mini kits according to cell number. To prevent cross-contamination, every cell subset was processed on its own, while patient and healthy donor samples were processed together. Using the immunoSEQ multiplex PCR, TCRB sequences were amplified from cDNA into 87-bp fragments spanning the CDR3 region. Sequencing of the amplicons was done on the Illumina HiSeq platform. Per the authors' processing: Synthetic template baselines were used to correct PCR bias computationally, reads within Hamming distance 2 were collapsed, and singletons that could not be merged were discarded. Reads were aligned against IMGT to assign V, D and J genes, CDR3 length and insertions or deletions at six rearrangement sites. Clonotype counts were normalized to sorted cell number within each subset before computing true diversity and Gini coefficients with the tcR R package. The overlap coefficient, calculated on TCRB nucleotide sequences, was used to quantify repertoire sharing. Out-of-frame TCRB sequences from naive cells were analyzed as a proxy for the pre-selection repertoire. TCRdb obtained this table from immuneACCESS and retained in-frame rearrangements with V and J assigned. These tables miss some clones; where compared with another copy, unresolved V genes account for less than half of the shortfall, and the remainder is unexplained. V, J and clone size derive from that table, while D and trimming were established from the DNA sequence. The table for this sample lists hundreds of thousands of clones; roughly an eighth of them were counted only once. Roughly 0.04% of the sample is held by the ten biggest clonotypes.

The chain is encoded by TRBV2 joined to TRBJ2-7, and the D gene may be TRBD2, 6 bases matching. Source material: naive CD4+ T cells from blood. The cell subset or site label, read with the paper, signifies: true naive CD4+ T cells. The clonotype was recovered from a young man with type 1 diabetes. The DNA sequence is as follows: TGTGCCAGCGGGACTCTATACGAGCAGTACTTC. Translated, this is CASGTLYEQYF.